This TCR beta chain was captured by sequencing in a study of T cells in Graves' hyperthyroidism and ophthalmopathy. Amplified TCR beta CDR3 regions derived from RNA transcripts. RT-PCR in the first round (using the HTBI primer set) targeted the TCR CDR3. Each CDR3 protein gets one entry after TCRdb re-called the multiplex PCR reads with MiXCR. The repertoire includes a few hundred thousand distinct CDR3 sequences, about 15% of them detected once, and around 5.4% sits in the top ten. Broader study findings: Also found in blood were most expanded thyroid clonotypes above 0.001.

CDR1 is SGHDN, CDR2 FVKESK, per germline. This CDR3 contains 15 residues. Trimming took off 2 bases at V and 3 bases at J, with 13 bases between the two ends. As to this clonotype: Its antigen is unidentified.

The sequenced material came from blood. The V call is TRBV14, the J call TRBJ1-1; tentatively, D is TRBD1 (6 bases). The TCR was taken from a woman aged 25 to 39 with Graves' hyperthyroidism that later progressed to Graves' ophthalmopathy. The CDR3 sequence is CASSQLQGIDTEAFF. The DNA of the CDR3 is TGTGCCAGCAGCCAACTTCAGGGGATAGACACTGAAGCTTTCTTT.